A single sample gave rise to the 18 T cell receptor beta chains below, sequenced in a study of early T cells in non-severe SARS-CoV-2 infection. MiXCR was run by TCRdb on the 5' RACE reads, yielding one entry per CDR3 protein. The sample holds over 35,000 distinct CDR3 sequences, under 13% seen once. The sample consisted of whole blood. Receptors were obtained from an adult who was a healthcare worker with PCR-confirmed SARS-CoV-2 infection or an uninfected control (not recorded which).

This clonotype was counted between two and nine times. The V gene is TRBV29-1, the J gene TRBJ2-1; D perhaps matches TRBD2 (6 bases). V lost 1 base and J 6 bases, leaving 16 bases between the germline ends. Germline V CDR1 and CDR2: SQVTM, ANQGSEA. The CDR3 contains 15 residues. CDR3 protein: CSVEGEASAGNEQFF. Written as DNA, the CDR3 is TGCAGCGTTGAAGGGGAGGCTAGCGCGGGCAATGAGCAGTTCTTC.

Many counts were recorded for this clonotype. The chain uses TRBV11-2 and TRBJ2-2; TRBD1 aligns across 9 bases. The junction had 7 bases not matched to a gene; V was cut back by 5 bases and J by 6 bases. Germline V gene lookup returns CDR1 SGHAT and CDR2 FQNNGV. This CDR3 has 15 amino acids. CDR3 in DNA: TGTGCCAGCAGCCCGGGACAGGGAAGAGCCGGGGAGCTGTTTTTT. Its translation: CASSPGQGRAGELFF.

This clonotype showed up many times. The chain recombines TRBV18 with TRBJ1-2, with TRBD1 matching 8 bases. The length of the CDR3 is 15 residues. Trimming removed 1 base from V and 4 bases from J; junction bases left unmatched: 5. Per germline, CDR1 KGHSH and CDR2 LQKENI. CDR3 in amino acids: CASSPRTGWVYGYTF. CDR3 coding DNA: TGTGCCAGCTCACCACGGACAGGGTGGGTCTATGGCTACACCTTC.

This clonotype was seen more than once but under ten times. J is TRBJ2-2 and V is TRBV11-2; possibly TRBD1 for D (6 bases). The CDR3 runs 15 residues. Deletions cut 1 base from V and 3 bases from J, with 9 bases between. Germline assignment: CDR1 SGHAT and CDR2 FQNNGV. The CDR3 coding sequence is TGTGCCAGCAGCTTAGCACAGGGACACACCGGGGAGCTGTTTTTT. Protein sequence: CASSLAQGHTGELFF.

This clonotype has just a few counts. V usage is TRBV18 and J usage is TRBJ2-2, with no clear D. Germline V gene sequence: CDR1 KGHSH, CDR2 LQKENI. This CDR3 region has 13 residues. Trimming removed 3 bases from V and 6 bases from J, with 8 bases in between. For the CDR3, the DNA is TGTGCCAGCTCACCTGCGTCGGCCGGGGAGCTGTTTTTT. Encoded protein: CASSPASAGELFF. The whole variable domain, remainder taken from reference TRBV18 and TRBJ2-2, is NAGVMQNPRHLVRRRGQEARLRCSPMKGHSHVYWYRQLPEEGLKFMVYLQKENIIDESGMPKERFSAEFPKEGPSILRIQQVVRGDSAAYFCASSPASAGELFFGEGSRLTVL.

The chain links TRBV7-3 to TRBJ1-2, with D possibly matching TRBD1 (6 bases). From germline, CDR1 is SGHTA and CDR2 FQGTGA. This CDR3 has 13 amino acids. V gave up 5 bases and J gave up 4 bases, with 11 bases separating them. In DNA, the CDR3 is TGTGCCAGCAGCCCCAGGGGCGGCTATGGCTACACCTTC. Protein sequence: CASSPRGGYGYTF.

Comment on this clonotype: A read error may produce the germline difference seen at one junction end. V and J are TRBV7-3 and TRBJ2-3; the D is unclear. The CDR3 spans 13 residues. The germline V gene has CDR1 SGHTA and CDR2 FQGTGA. CDR3 sequence: CASSLVGTDAQYF. As DNA, the CDR3 is TGTGCCAGCAGCTTAGTGGGCACAGATGCGCAGTATTTT.

The chain recombines TRBV12-5 with TRBJ1-4, with D perhaps matching TRBD1 (5 bases). V was clipped by 1 base and J by 3 bases, with 9 bases between them. CDR3 size: 15 residues. The germline CDR1 and CDR2 sequences are LGHNT and FRNRAP. Here the CDR3 reads CASGLDGAANEKLFF. CDR3 sequence (DNA): TGTGCTAGTGGTTTGGACGGGGCGGCTAATGAAAAACTGTTTTTT.

The chain links TRBV20-1 to TRBJ2-5; maybe TRBD2 (6 bases). Trimming removed 6 bases at V and 3 bases at J, with 14 bases between. Germline V gene lookup returns CDR1 DFQATT and CDR2 SNEGSKA (reference sequence). This CDR3 has 13 amino acids. The CDR3 sequence is CSAQGLSEETQYF. CDR3 DNA sequence: TGCAGTGCGCAGGGACTCAGTGAAGAGACCCAGTACTTC.

This clonotype was seen only a few times. The chain joins TRBV20-1 to TRBJ2-5, with a tentative D call TRBD1 (7 bases). The CDR3 has 13 residues. V was pared by 4 bases and J by 3 bases, with 12 bases between. Germline loops: CDR1 DFQATT, CDR2 SNEGSKA (reference sequence). This chain's CDR3 is CSATGGTKETQYF. Here the CDR3 DNA reads TGCAGTGCTACAGGGGGGACCAAAGAGACCCAGTACTTC.

The sample holds many counts of this clonotype. The rearrangement uses TRBV11-3 and TRBJ1-1; D unclear. Germline-derived CDR1 and CDR2 are SGHNT and YENEEA. This CDR3 is built from 16 residues. V was pared by 3 bases and J by 0 bases, with 14 bases between. CDR3 nucleotide sequence: TGTGCCAGCAGCTTCTCGGGAACGCAAGTGAACACTGAAGCTTTCTTT. Its translation: CASSFSGTQVNTEAFF. Variable domain in full (rest from reference TRBV11-3 and TRBJ1-1): EAGVVQSPRYKIIEKKQPVAFWCNPISGHNTLYWYLQNLGQGPELLIRYENEEAVDDSQLPKDRFSAERLKGVDSTLKIQPAELGDSAVYLCASSFSGTQVNTEAFFGQGTRLTVV.

V gene TRBV2 combines with J gene TRBJ1-2; D call uncertain. The CDR3 covers 12 residues. Between the trimmed V and J ends, which lost 3 bases and 4 bases, there was a span of 6 bases. CDR1 and CDR2 from the germline V gene are SNHLY and FYNNEI. CDR3: CASSDPRYGYTF. CDR3 DNA sequence: TGTGCCAGCAGTGACCCCCGCTATGGCTACACCTTC.

About this clonotype: A read error may produce the germline difference seen at one junction end. The chain employs TRBV6-2 or TRBV6-3 and TRBJ2-6; the D is unclear. The CDR3 contains 18 residues. CDR1 is MNHEY, CDR2 SVGEGT, per germline. DNA of the CDR3: TGTGCCAGCAATTACTCCGGCAGGTCAGCCTCTGGGGCCAACGTCCTGACTTTC. Translated, it gives CASNYSGRSASGANVLTF.

This clonotype appeared many times. This chain links TRBV7-8 with TRBJ1-2, with 8 positions matching TRBD1. This CDR3 region has 16 residues. Germline V gives CDR1 SGHVS, CDR2 FQNEAQ. V lost 2 bases to trimming and J lost 5 bases; unmatched junction nucleotides: 10. CDR3 in DNA: TGTGCCAGCAGCTTAACAGGGGGGTTGTTGTTTTATGGCTACACCTTC. Protein sequence: CASSLTGGLLFYGYTF. The whole variable domain, filled in from reference TRBV7-8 and TRBJ1-2, reads GAGVSQSPRYKVAKRGQDVALRCDPISGHVSLFWYQQALGQGPEFLTYFQNEAQLDKSGLPSDRFFAERPEGSVSTLKIQRTQQEDSAVYLCASSLTGGLLFYGYTFGSGTRLTVV.

This clonotype was seen at least ten times. The J gene is TRBJ2-7, the V gene TRBV20-1; D possibly corresponds to TRBD2 (6 bases). Germline CDR1 reads DFQATT; CDR2 reads SNEGSKA (reference sequence). This CDR3 is 16 amino acids long. The V and J ends lost 0 bases and 0 bases respectively, with 15 bases between them. The CDR3 region is CSARDTGGWSSYEQYF. The CDR3 DNA sequence: TGCAGTGCTAGAGATACCGGGGGATGGAGCTCCTACGAGCAGTACTTC.

The chain recombines TRBV27 with TRBJ1-5; D uncertain. CDR1 is MNHEY, CDR2 SMNVEV, per germline (reference sequence). Trimming took 6 bases from V and 3 from J, leaving 15 bases between them. The CDR3 spans 15 residues. The CDR3 loop reads CASRSLRHVNQPQHF. For the CDR3, the DNA is TGTGCCAGCAGATCTCTTAGACATGTCAATCAGCCCCAGCATTTT.

This chain links TRBV10-3 with TRBJ2-2; D not resolved. The CDR3 is 11 amino acids. The V gene's germline CDR1 is ENHRY and CDR2 SYGVKD. V lost 8 bases, J lost 1 base, and 2 bases lay in between. CDR3 sequence: CAIGNTGELFF. For the CDR3, the DNA is TGTGCCATCGGGAACACCGGGGAGCTGTTTTTT.

The rearrangement joins TRBV18 to TRBJ1-1, with D perhaps matching TRBD1 (6 bases). Germline V gene sequence: CDR1 KGHSH, CDR2 LQKENI. Between the trimmed V and J ends, which lost 5 bases and 6 bases, there was a span of 10 bases. The CDR3 extends over 12 amino acids. This CDR3 reads CASSLQGAEAFF. CDR3 DNA: TGTGCCAGCTCATTACAGGGAGCTGAAGCTTTCTTT.